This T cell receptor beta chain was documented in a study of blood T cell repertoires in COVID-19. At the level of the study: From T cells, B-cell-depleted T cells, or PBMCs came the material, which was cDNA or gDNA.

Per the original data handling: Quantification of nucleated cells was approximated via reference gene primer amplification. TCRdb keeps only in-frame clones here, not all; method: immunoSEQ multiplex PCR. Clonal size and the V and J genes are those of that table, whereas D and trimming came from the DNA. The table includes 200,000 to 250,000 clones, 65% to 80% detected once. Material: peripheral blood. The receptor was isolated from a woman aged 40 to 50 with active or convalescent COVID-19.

In DNA, the CDR3 is TGTGCCTGGAGTGTACAGGACAGGGGGAGATATGGCTACACCTTC. This translates into CAWSVQDRGRYGYTF. The gene calls are TRBV30 and TRBJ1-2; TRBD1 matches 10 bases. V was clipped by 0 bases and J by 5 bases; unmatched bases: 6. There are 15 residues in the CDR3. Per germline, CDR1 GTSNPN and CDR2 SVGIG (reference sequence). Based on the CDR3 plus reference TRBV30 and TRBJ1-2, the full variable domain is SQTIHQWPATLVQPVGSPLSLECTVEGTSNPNLYWYRQAAGRGLQLLFYSVGIGQISSEVPQNLSASRPQDRQFILSSKKLLLSDSGFYLCAWSVQDRGRYGYTFGSGTRLTVV.